This TCR beta chain was captured in a study of Ad26.COV2.S vaccination and SARS-CoV-2 variants (dated by TCRdb to the early 2020s). Background on the whole study: Donors in the vaccine arm were drawn from COV1001, a multicentre, randomized, double-blind, placebo-controlled phase I-IIa trial testing Ad26.COV2.S in healthy adults. Ad26.COV2.S was administered intramuscularly at 5 x 10^10 or 1 x 10^11 viral particles, either as a single shot or as two shots given 56 days apart. Sequencing of the TCRbeta repertoire served to evaluate the specificity and breadth of SARS-CoV-2-reactive T cell receptors following Ad26.COV2.S vaccination. A total of 32 samples were included in the TCR-sequenced set, comprising 19 Ad26.COV2.S vaccine recipients, 5 placebo recipients and 8 SARS-CoV-2 convalescent individuals. Trial participants were randomized into five groups of five: low-dose or high-dose Ad26.COV2.S given once or twice, or placebo on both occasions. Investigators did not know the trial group allocation while performing experiments and assessing outcomes. Overall study outcomes, separate from this receptor: Substantial breadth of spike-specific CD8+ and CD4+ T cell responses was reported after vaccination. Higher spike-specific TCR breadth was observed in Ad26.COV2.S recipients than in placebo recipients (P = 0.0014). The study was not powered to compare responses between vaccine doses or regimens. The authors noted that the TCR breadth and depth analyses may have underestimated total T cell responses. Non-spike TCR breadth was comparable between vaccine and placebo recipients, consistent with the vaccine containing only spike.

This specimen's treatment or condition label, per the study, means: 19 received Ad26.COV2.S at low or high dose, single or two shots; a few received placebo; per-sample allocation not given. Repertoires of vaccine and placebo recipients were sequenced from samples taken on day 63 after the first injection. In Cohort 1b, around 23 adults aged 18-55 years were enrolled at a single site in Boston, USA, between 29 July and 7 August 2020. Ad26.COV2.S consisted of a replication-incompetent adenovirus type 26 vector by which a prefusion-stabilized SARS-CoV-2 spike protein from the original Wuhan strain was expressed. V is shortened by 4 bases, J by 7 bases, and the region joining them spans 23 bases. The CDR3 spans 16 residues, from the cysteine through the phenylalanine. Solely the CDR3 DNA is kept, with 48 bases framed from the first base. The germline V gene specifies SGHNT as CDR1 and YENEEA as CDR2.

The immunoSEQ Assay was the method used to sequence TCRbeta CDR3 regions. After extraction, genomic DNA underwent amplification by bias-controlled multiplex PCR, followed by high-throughput sequencing. Under the source paper's analysis protocol: Collapsing and filtering of sequences were performed to quantify the absolute abundance of each unique TCRbeta CDR3 region. T cell fraction was estimated by normalizing TCRbeta template counts to usable DNA, with usable DNA measured through amplification of reference genes found in all nucleated cells. Repertoire TCRs were annotated as SARS-CoV-2-specific when V gene, CDR3 amino acid sequence and J gene were exactly matched to a known reactive TCR set. The reference SARS-CoV-2 TCR set was derived from MIRA and filtered for enrichment in COVID-19-positive ImmuneCODE repertoires, a step that removed public or cross-reactive TCRs. Using the MIRA antigens, annotated TCRs were further analysed by specific ORF or by position within an ORF. Breadth was defined as annotated unique rearrangements over total unique productive rearrangements; depth was the summed frequency of those rearrangements. Group comparisons of TCR breadth used two-sided Wilcoxon rank-sum tests. TCRdb mirrors the immuneACCESS table, restricted to in-frame sequences. Some clones are absent from its copies; in checked studies, under half trace to an unresolved V gene, and the reason for the others is unknown. V and J calls plus clone size are reproduced from that table; the DNA served to infer D and trimming. The sample includes more than 300,000 clones, with 88% observed a single time. About 6.4% of the sample is in the top ten clones.

Comments on this clone: Its antigen is not yet known. No much larger clone exists at a distance of one base, and base qualities are not known.

The sequencing used peripheral blood, collected in a trial of Ad26.COV2.S vaccine versus placebo. The sequence is built from TRBV11-3 and TRBJ2-7; TRBD2 could be the D gene, as 6 bases match. The source of this sequence is a person aged 18-65 years who received the Ad26.COV2.S COVID-19 vaccine or a placebo. The DNA sequence follows: TGTGCCAGCAGCTCCGGGTCGGGGGACGGTTCACATGAGCAGTACTTC. Its translation reads: CASSSGSGDGSHEQYF.